A single sample is the source of the 31 T cell receptor beta chains below, sequenced in a study of T cell responses to AZD1222 COVID-19 vaccine. Libraries were prepared by immunoSEQ multiplex PCR; TCRdb keeps only in-frame clonotypes and omits some of them. The sample carries about 130,000 clones, roughly 90% recorded once. This material consisted of peripheral blood, taken on day 0 of AZD1222 vaccination. The receptors here all came from an adult in good health.

This sequence joins TRBV9 and TRBJ1-1, with no clear D. Germline lookup yields CDR1 SGDLS and CDR2 YYNGEE. This CDR3 spans 15 amino acids. Trimming removed 4 bases from V and 2 bases from J, with 15 bases in between. The CDR3 DNA follows: TGTGCCAGCAGCTCCGACGGGGTGGTCAACACTGAAGCTTTCTTT. Its protein is CASSSDGVVNTEAFF.

This sequence joins TRBV24-1 and TRBJ2-1; D might be TRBD2 (5 bases). This CDR3 spans 14 amino acids. Germline CDR1 is KGHDR and CDR2 is SFDVKD. V was pared by 4 bases and J by 7 bases, with 13 bases between. The CDR3 DNA follows: TGTGCCACCAGTGACCGGGATCTTGGGAATGAGCAGTTCTTC. This codes for CATSDRDLGNEQFF.

In DNA, the CDR3 is TGTGCCAGCAGCGGAAGTGAAGCTTTCTTT. Amino acids: CASSGSEAFF. The rearrangement uses TRBV12-3 or TRBV12-4 and TRBJ1-1; D gene ambiguous. V was shortened by 6 bases and J by 7 bases, with 6 bases between the two germline ends. The CDR3 is 10 amino acids.

V is TRBV2 and J is TRBJ1-1, with D unclear. CDR3 length: 15 amino acids. The V gene's germline CDR1 is SNHLY and CDR2 FYNNEI. V shed 4 bases and J shed 1 base, with 13 bases lying between them. The CDR3, as DNA: TGTGCCAGCAGTGTGTCGCGGCACGAGAACACTGAAGCTTTCTTT. Its protein product is CASSVSRHENTEAFF.

This rearrangement joins TRBV5-1 to TRBJ1-4, with 7 nucleotides matching TRBD1. This CDR3 has 15 amino acids. The germline CDR1 and CDR2 sequences are SGHRS and YFSETQ. V gave up 4 bases and J gave up 3 bases; unmatched junction bases: 6. The chain's CDR3 is CASSPGTVANEKLFF. The CDR3 bases are TGCGCCAGCAGCCCGGGGACAGTGGCTAATGAAAAACTGTTTTTT.

The V gene is TRBV7-3, the J gene TRBJ1-1, with D possibly TRBD1 on 6 matching bases. V was trimmed by 5 bases and J by 9 bases, leaving 16 bases between them. Germline V gene data show CDR1 as SGHTA and CDR2 as FQGTGA. The CDR3 has 13 residues. CDR3 sequence (DNA): TGTGCCAGCAGCCCAATACAGGGTGTTCAAGCTTTCTTT. This codes for CASSPIQGVQAFF.

The sample holds one count of this clone. This chain connects TRBV12-3 or TRBV12-4 to TRBJ1-6, with unresolved D. The CDR3 runs 12 residues. Trimming left V 6 bases short and J 13 bases short, with 13 bases between. CDR3: CASRGFSSPLHF. CDR3 nucleotides: TGTGCCAGCAGGGGGTTTTCGTCGCCCCTCCACTTT.

This chain connects TRBV5-4 to TRBJ2-7; weak D call: TRBD2 (7 bases). The length of the CDR3 is 16 residues. The V end lost 1 base, the J end lost 2 bases, and 16 bases lay between the germline ends. Germline values: CDR1 SGHNT, CDR2 YYREEE (reference sequence). The CDR3 sequence is CASSLSGGQGAYEQYF. The CDR3 nucleotides are TGTGCCAGCAGCTTGTCGGGGGGCCAAGGGGCCTACGAGCAGTACTTC.

The V gene is TRBV12-3 or TRBV12-4, the J gene TRBJ2-5; D unresolved. CDR3 length: 12 amino acids. Trimming pared 1 base from V and 4 bases from J, leaving 4 bases between. The CDR3 loop is CASSLGTETQYF. DNA for the CDR3: TGTGCCAGCAGTTTAGGGACAGAGACCCAGTACTTC.

The V call is TRBV19, the J call TRBJ2-7; TRBD2 matches at 7 bases. The germline V gene has CDR1 LNHDA and CDR2 SQIVND (reference sequence). The CDR3 is made up of 12 amino acids. The junction had 3 bases not matched to a gene; V was cut back by 8 bases and J by 2 bases. CDR3 sequence (DNA): TGTGCCAGTGGGGACTATACCTACGAGCAGTACTTC. It encodes CASGDYTYEQYF.

The chain links TRBV9 to TRBJ1-5; 7 bases line up with TRBD1. Looked up from germline, CDR1 is SGDLS and CDR2 is YYNGEE. The CDR3 is 13 residues long. V shed 7 bases and J 2 bases; nucleotides not matched to a gene: 3. The CDR3 sequence: CASGTGGNQPQHF. The CDR3 DNA reads as TGTGCCAGCGGAACAGGGGGCAATCAGCCCCAGCATTTT.

The chain employs TRBV19 and TRBJ1-1; 10 nucleotides match TRBD1. Germline CDR1 is LNHDA and CDR2 is SQIVND (reference sequence). CDR3 length: 18 amino acids. J was trimmed by 1 base and V by 1 base; bases with no gene match: 9. The CDR3 DNA sequence: TGTGCCAGTAGTATAGTTATTGGGACAGGGGAGGAGAACACTGAAGCTTTCTTT. This gives the protein CASSIVIGTGEENTEAFF.

This chain joins TRBV7-3 and TRBJ1-2; D is undetermined. Germline V CDR1 and CDR2: SGHTA, FQGTGA. This CDR3 spans 14 amino acids. V lost 0 bases and J lost 2, with 7 bases in between. CDR3: CASSLTGKNYGYTF. The CDR3 DNA reads as TGTGCCAGCAGCTTAACCGGCAAAAACTATGGCTACACCTTC.

The V and J genes are TRBV4-3 and TRBJ2-1; 8 positions match TRBD2. This CDR3 is built from 15 residues. V trimming: 3 bases; J trimming: 7 bases; junction bases outside the gene matches: 8. In germline, CDR1 is LGHNA, CDR2 YSLEER. CDR3 sequence (DNA): TGCGCCAGCAGCCAGAACCTCGGGGGGGGTAATGAGCAGTTCTTC. Translating it yields CASSQNLGGGNEQFF.

This chain links TRBV9 with TRBJ1-2; no definite D call. The V end was cut by 3 bases, the J end by 4 bases, with 13 bases between. The CDR3 runs to 14 residues. Germline values: CDR1 SGDLS, CDR2 YYNGEE. CDR3 sequence reads: CASSEVSGTYGYTF. In DNA, the CDR3 is TGTGCCAGCAGCGAGGTCTCAGGAACCTATGGCTACACCTTC.

This clone was seen once. The J gene is TRBJ2-3, the V gene TRBV7-8, with unresolved D. Germline V lookup: CDR1 SGHVS, CDR2 FQNEAQ. The V and J ends lost 5 bases and 1 base respectively, with 13 bases between them. The CDR3 loop spans 15 amino acids. The DNA for the CDR3 is TGTGCCAGCAGCCGTAGTGGACGTGGCACAGATACGCAGTATTTT. It specifies CASSRSGRGTDTQYF.

The V call is TRBV18, the J call TRBJ1-4; D is unclear. CDR1 is KGHSH, CDR2 LQKENI, per germline. The CDR3 is 15 residues long. The germline V and J ends were trimmed by 3 bases and 0 bases, with 8 bases remaining between them. CDR3 residues: CASSPSLATNEKLFF. CDR3 nucleotides: TGTGCCAGCTCACCCAGTTTGGCAACTAATGAAAAACTGTTTTTT.

This clone was picked up one time. The chain carries TRBV13 and TRBJ2-2, with 10 bases fitting TRBD2. Germline CDR1 reads PRHDT; CDR2 reads FYEKMQ (reference sequence). V dropped 4 bases and J dropped 6; count of bases not matched to a gene: 14. The CDR3 spans 18 residues. In nucleotides, the CDR3 is TGTGCCAGCAGCTCGAGATTAGGACTAGCGGCCTCCCCCGGGGAGCTGTTTTTT. It codes for CASSSRLGLAASPGELFF.

As to this clone: In the same sample, other DNA sequences code for this CDR3. The chain joins TRBV12-3 or TRBV12-4 to TRBJ1-5; D unresolved. This CDR3 spans 11 amino acids. Trimming removed 3 bases from V and 6 bases from J, with 3 bases in between. The DNA of the CDR3 is TGTGCCAGCAGTTTGGGTCAGCCCCAGCATTTT. This encodes CASSLGQPQHF.

The chain links TRBV6-2 or TRBV6-3 to TRBJ2-7; 9 bases agree with TRBD2. Germline-derived CDR1 and CDR2 are MNHEY and SVGEGT. The CDR3 covers 14 residues. The junction had 6 bases not matched to a gene; V was cut back by 3 bases and J by 6 bases. CDR3 sequence reads: CASSYTTLAGEQYF. In DNA form, the CDR3 reads TGTGCCAGCAGTTATACTACACTAGCGGGCGAGCAGTACTTC.

The V and J genes are TRBV27 and TRBJ1-1; D is possibly TRBD1 (5 bases). Germline CDR1 reads MNHEY; CDR2 reads SMNVEV (reference sequence). The CDR3 consists of 14 residues. Trimming stripped 4 bases from V and 3 bases from J, with 12 bases between. The CDR3, as DNA: TGTGCCAGCAGTTCCCCGGCAGGGTACACTGAAGCTTTCTTT. Its protein is CASSSPAGYTEAFF.

CDR3 bases: TGTGCCAGCAGCCAGGGGACTACCCCCTCCTACAATGAGCAGTTCTTC. Residues: CASSQGTTPSYNEQFF. This chain connects TRBV3-1 (or the pseudogene TRBV3-2) to TRBJ2-1; 7 bases agree with TRBD2. V shed 3 bases and J 0 bases; nucleotides not matched to a gene: 5. The CDR3 covers 16 residues. Germline loops: CDR1 LGHDT, CDR2 YNNKEL (reference sequence).

The rearrangement uses TRBV28 and TRBJ2-5, with 8 bases identical to TRBD2. From germline, CDR1 is MDHEN and CDR2 SYDVKM. The CDR3 is made up of 11 amino acids. The V and J ends lost 8 bases and 7 bases, in that order; junction bases with no gene match: 3. The chain's CDR3 is CASLRGGTQYF. The CDR3, as DNA: TGTGCCAGCCTCCGGGGGGGGACCCAGTACTTC.

The chain links TRBV9 to TRBJ2-1; 7 bases align to TRBD2. Per the germline V gene, CDR1 is SGDLS and CDR2 is YYNGEE. Trimming at V came to 3 bases and at J to 4 bases, leaving 4 bases not matched to a gene. There are 14 residues in the CDR3. This CDR3 is CASSEGAGYNEQFF. In DNA, the CDR3 is TGTGCCAGCAGCGAGGGAGCGGGATACAATGAGCAGTTCTTC.

The chain uses TRBV9 and TRBJ1-2; 7 bases align to TRBD1. Germline CDR1 is SGDLS and CDR2 is YYNGEE. The CDR3 extends over 12 amino acids. V lost 3 bases and J lost 10; bases outside the gene matches: 6. The CDR3 nucleotides read TGTGCCAGCAGCGGTACTCAGGGGGACTACACCTTC. It encodes CASSGTQGDYTF.

This chain links TRBV3-1 (or the pseudogene TRBV3-2) with TRBJ2-7; D not resolved. In germline, CDR1 is LGHDT, CDR2 YNNKEL (reference sequence). The CDR3 runs 13 residues. The V end lost 5 bases, the J end lost 2 bases, and 10 bases lay between the germline ends. CDR3 bases: TGTGCCAGCAGCTCCGGACGGGCCTACGAGCAGTACTTC. Encoded protein: CASSSGRAYEQYF.

The chain links TRBV23-1 to TRBJ1-2; the D gene is possibly TRBD1 (5 bases). TRBV23-1 has ORF status, its function being uncertain. The CDR3 has 18 residues. Trimming took 4 bases from V and 5 from J, leaving 26 bases between them. Here the CDR3 reads CASSPPVRASIPFYGYTF. The CDR3 DNA reads as TGCGCCAGCAGTCCCCCGGTCAGGGCGTCCATCCCTTTTTATGGCTACACCTTC.

This chain joins TRBV19 and TRBJ1-5; D gene ambiguous. The V gene's germline CDR1 is LNHDA and CDR2 SQIVND (reference sequence). V was clipped by 6 bases and J by 6 bases, with 12 bases between them. The CDR3 length is 13 residues. Here the CDR3 reads CASRLGVGQPQHF. Here the CDR3 DNA reads TGTGCCAGTAGGTTAGGAGTCGGTCAGCCCCAGCATTTT.

The gene calls are TRBV24-1 and TRBJ2-1; TRBD2 matches at 8 bases. The CDR3 loop spans 15 amino acids. The germline V gene encodes CDR1 KGHDR and CDR2 SFDVKD. V gave up 9 bases and J gave up 7 bases; unmatched junction bases: 13. The CDR3 nucleotides are TGTGCCACCTCTGTTAGCGGGACCAGGAGTAATGAGCAGTTCTTC. Protein sequence: CATSVSGTRSNEQFF.

This chain joins TRBV6-6 and TRBJ1-1, with D perhaps TRBD1 (5 bases). This CDR3 has 13 residues. Germline loops: CDR1 MNHNY, CDR2 SVGAGI (reference sequence). The V gene lost 4 bases and the J gene lost 5 bases, with 11 bases spanning the gap. CDR3: CASSSSWGTEAFF. The CDR3 DNA reads TGTGCCAGCAGTTCCAGCTGGGGGACTGAAGCTTTCTTT.

The chain couples TRBV19 to TRBJ2-1, with D unclear. Germline loops: CDR1 LNHDA, CDR2 SQIVND (reference sequence). The CDR3 contains 12 residues. V was shortened by 5 bases and J by 7 bases, with 9 bases between the two germline ends. CDR3 DNA sequence: TGTGCCAGTAGTTCGCTAGGGAATGAGCAGTTCTTC. This translates into CASSSLGNEQFF.